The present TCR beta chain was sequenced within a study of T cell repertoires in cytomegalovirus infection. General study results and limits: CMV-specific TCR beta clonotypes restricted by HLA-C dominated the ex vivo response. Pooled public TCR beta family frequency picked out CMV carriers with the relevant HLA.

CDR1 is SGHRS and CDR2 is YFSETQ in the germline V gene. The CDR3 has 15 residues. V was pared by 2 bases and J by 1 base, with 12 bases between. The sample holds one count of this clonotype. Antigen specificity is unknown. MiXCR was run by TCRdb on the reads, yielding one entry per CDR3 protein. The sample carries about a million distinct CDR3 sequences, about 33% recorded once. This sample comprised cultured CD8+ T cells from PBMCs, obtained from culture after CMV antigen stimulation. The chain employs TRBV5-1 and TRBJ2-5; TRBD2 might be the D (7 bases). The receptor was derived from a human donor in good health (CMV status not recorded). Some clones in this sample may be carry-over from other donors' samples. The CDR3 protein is CASSFRGGSQETQYF. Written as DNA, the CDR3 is TGCGCCAGCAGCTTCCGCGGGGGCTCCCAAGAGACCCAGTACTTC.